Below, 10 T cell receptor beta chains from the same sample are listed, as sequenced in a study of blood T cell repertoires in COVID-19. Clones were sequenced by immunoSEQ multiplex PCR, and TCRdb holds only the in-frame ones, with some missing. The sample records under 200,000 clones, around nine tenths being singletons. Sequenced input: peripheral blood. These receptor sequences come from a man aged 45-65 years with acute or convalescent COVID-19.

The rearrangement uses TRBV7-9 and TRBJ2-1; 13 bases fit TRBD2. V lost 6 bases, J lost 7 bases, and 6 bases stayed unmatched. Germline lookup yields CDR1 SEHNR and CDR2 FQNEAQ (reference sequence). The CDR3 has 15 amino acids. The CDR3 DNA reads as TGTGCCAGCAGTTCTGAGACTAGCGGGGGGAATGAGCAGTTCTTC. Translating it yields CASSSETSGGNEQFF.

The chain joins TRBV3-1 (or the pseudogene TRBV3-2) to TRBJ2-3, with 7 bases identical to TRBD1. The trim removed 5 bases at V and 0 bases at J, leaving 5 bases unmatched. There are 15 residues in the CDR3. Germline V CDR1 and CDR2: LGHDT, YNNKEL (reference sequence). The CDR3 DNA reads TGTGCCAGCAGCAAACGACAGGGCAGCACAGATACGCAGTATTTT. Translated: CASSKRQGSTDTQYF.

The table lists this clone with a count of one. This rearrangement joins TRBV19 to TRBJ1-5; no clear D gene. CDR3 size: 12 residues. Germline CDR1 is LNHDA and CDR2 is SQIVND (reference sequence). V lost 3 bases to trimming and J lost 7 bases, with 7 bases between them. The CDR3 is CASSIRGQPQHF. The DNA for the CDR3 is TGTGCCAGTAGTATCCGAGGGCAGCCCCAGCATTTT.

Comment on this clone: Additional DNA sequences in this sample encode the identical CDR3. J is TRBJ2-1 and V is TRBV7-2; maybe TRBD2 (5 bases). This CDR3 has 13 amino acids. V was trimmed by 1 base and J by 4 bases, leaving 5 bases between them. Germline lookup yields CDR1 SGHTA and CDR2 FQGNSA. The CDR3 here is CASSLGEYNEQFF. The CDR3 DNA is TGTGCCAGCAGCTTAGGGGAGTACAATGAGCAGTTCTTC.

The chain links TRBV6-2 or TRBV6-3 to TRBJ1-5, with D maybe TRBD1 (5 bases). Trimming took off 5 bases at V and 2 bases at J, with 13 bases between the two ends. The CDR3 has 15 residues. From germline, CDR1 is MNHEY and CDR2 SVGEGT. The CDR3 nucleotides read TGTGCCAGCAGTCCCAGGGCAGAACGCAATCAGCCCCAGCATTTT. Encoded protein: CASSPRAERNQPQHF.

This clone occurred a few times. The same CDR3 is also encoded by other DNA sequences in this sample. The chain employs TRBV27 and TRBJ2-7; 10 bases agree with TRBD1. The V gene's germline CDR1 is MNHEY and CDR2 SMNVEV (reference sequence). The CDR3 is 15 amino acids. V shed 3 bases and J 2 bases; nucleotides not matched to a gene: 4. The CDR3 bases are TGTGCCAGCAGTTTCCGGGACAGGGGCGCCTACGAGCAGTACTTC. The encoded protein is CASSFRDRGAYEQYF.

V is TRBV15 and J is TRBJ1-6; D is perhaps TRBD1 (6 bases). With 0 bases removed from V and 7 bases from J, the gap between germline ends came to 10 bases. The CDR3 has 15 residues. Germline CDR1 is LNHNV and CDR2 is YYDKDF (reference sequence). CDR3 bases: TGTGCCACCAGCAGAGAAGGGGGAAAGAATTCACCCCTCCACTTT. Translated: CATSREGGKNSPLHF.

This clone was counted once. The V and J genes are TRBV27 and TRBJ2-1; 8 bases fit TRBD2. Germline V gene lookup returns CDR1 MNHEY and CDR2 SMNVEV (reference sequence). The CDR3 consists of 14 residues. With 3 bases clipped from V and 9 bases from J, the junction kept 7 bases outside the gene matches. Written as DNA, the CDR3 is TGTGCCAGCAGTTTGAGGCTAGCGGGCGGTGAGCAGTTCTTC. Translating it yields CASSLRLAGGEQFF.

This chain joins TRBV6-2 or TRBV6-3 and TRBJ2-4; tentatively, D is TRBD1 (5 bases). Germline V gene lookup returns CDR1 MNHEY and CDR2 SVGEGT. The CDR3 sequence is 13 residues long. V was pared by 4 bases and J by 5 bases, with 9 bases between. The chain's CDR3 is CASSLDTQNIQYF. In nucleotides, the CDR3 is TGTGCCAGCAGTTTGGACACACAAAACATTCAGTACTTC.

In DNA form, the CDR3 reads TGTGCCAGCAGCGTCAGACTAGAAGGGACCGGGGAGCTGTTTTTT. It specifies CASSVRLEGTGELFF. This chain connects TRBV9 to TRBJ2-2, with D tentatively TRBD2 (6 bases). The length of the CDR3 is 15 residues. CDR1 and CDR2 (germline): SGDLS, YYNGEE. V lost 2 bases and J 5 bases, leaving 13 bases between the germline ends.